This TCR beta chain was profiled in a study of T cell responses to AZD1222 COVID-19 vaccine. Repertoires were generated with immunoSEQ multiplex PCR, while TCRdb's copy carries only in-frame clones and drops some. This table has some 180,000 clones, about 93% appearing once. Remarks on this clone: Its antigen is not known.

Germline-derived CDR1 and CDR2 are SGHNT and YYREEE (reference sequence). The CDR3 spans 15 residues. Trimming at V came to 4 bases and at J to 6 bases, leaving 5 bases not matched to a gene. Study-wide findings and caveats: The reported proportion of spike-specific TCRs targeting unmutated variant regions was nearly half. Spike was spanned by vaccine-associated CD4 TCRs, with dominance at 160-218 and 743-854. Clonal diversity was possibly underestimated, and the donors were mostly white British, with more females.

The input for sequencing was peripheral blood, taken 28 days after the second dose of the MenACWY control vaccine. This TCR was sampled from an adult who received the MenACWY meningococcal vaccine as a control. J is TRBJ2-1 and V is TRBV5-4, with 12 bases fitting TRBD2. CDR3 region: CASSASGGAFNEQFF. CDR3 nucleotides: TGTGCCAGCAGCGCTAGCGGGGGGGCCTTCAATGAGCAGTTCTTC.